This entry features one T cell receptor (beta chain) sequence. As originally analysed: By means of reference gene primer amplification, nucleated cell counts were estimated. Data came from immunoSEQ multiplex PCR; TCRdb stores just in-frame clones and leaves some out. That table is the source of V, J and clone size, and D and trimming were worked out from the DNA. The table has 250,000 to 350,000 clones, roughly 86% seen once. Germline loops: CDR1 LNHNV, CDR2 YYDKDF (reference sequence). CDR3 size: 15 residues. V lost 0 bases to trimming and J lost 5 bases, with 13 bases between them. The data belong to a study of blood T cell repertoires in COVID-19. Across the whole study: Researchers got acute and convalescent COVID-19 samples from the United States, Italy and Spain. Sources were T cells, B-cell-depleted T cells, or PBMCs; the material itself was cDNA or gDNA.

The sequence was obtained from a man younger than 30 with active or convalescent COVID-19. The sequenced sample was peripheral blood. This rearrangement joins TRBV15 to TRBJ1-1; D is perhaps TRBD1 (5 bases). CDR3 sequence reads: CATSRDVGVGTEAFF. CDR3 nucleotides: TGTGCCACCAGCAGAGATGTAGGGGTAGGGACTGAAGCTTTCTTT.